This record concerns one TCR beta chain sequence. Its antigen is undetermined. The CDR3 is made up of 13 amino acids. Germline loops: CDR1 PRHDT, CDR2 FYEKMQ (reference sequence). Trimming pared 2 bases from V and 1 base from J, leaving 5 bases between. The source of the sample is a study of cytomegalovirus exposure and HLA in healthy donors. Study findings and constraints: It emerged from a later analysis that several of the most significant clusters appeared to be linked to common viral pathogens. DRB1 had the most TCR associations and HLA-C the fewest, a later analysis found, with rates varying by HLA locus.

Primers: 60 Vbeta forward and 13 Jbeta reverse. Clones were read by immunoSEQ multiplex PCR, and TCRdb kept only the in-frame ones, dropping some. The sample has under 200,000 clones; approximately 71% are singletons. The sequenced material came from PBMCs. The receptor's source is a woman between 18 and 29 years old in good health and CMV-seropositive. The genes are TRBV13 and TRBJ1-1, with D hard to call. The CDR3 DNA reads TGTGCCAGCAGCTTAACAGCGAACACTGAAGCTTTCTTT. It translates to CASSLTANTEAFF. Looking up the rest from reference TRBV13 and TRBJ1-1 gives the full variable domain: AAGVIQSPRHLIKEKRETATLKCYPIPRHDTVYWYQQGPGQDPQFLISFYEKMQSDKGSIPDRFSAQQFSDYHSELNMSSLELGDSALYFCASSLTANTEAFFGQGTRLTVV.